Below, one TCR beta chain is given with its context. Its matching antigen is unknown. This CDR3 has 15 amino acids. Germline V gene lookup returns CDR1 MNHNS and CDR2 SASEGT. Trimming cost V 1 base and J 3 bases; bases outside gene matches: 4. This specimen comes from a study of cytomegalovirus exposure and HLA in healthy donors. Study observations and caveats: For most TCR beta V segments, an earlier analysis put the productive rate at about 87% or about 30% of the time.

PCR used 60 Vbeta primers and 13 Jbeta primers. The assay was immunoSEQ multiplex PCR, and TCRdb's table has in-frame clones only and misses some. This sample has about 89,000 clones, with roughly 85% found just once. The sequence derives from a man aged 35 to 55 in good health and CMV-seropositive. The chain links TRBV6-1 to TRBJ2-7; TRBD1 aligns across 9 bases. The sample consisted of PBMCs. CDR3 nucleotide sequence: TGTGCCAGCAGTGAAGGGACAGGGGTAAGCTACGAGCAGTACTTC. It encodes CASSEGTGVSYEQYF.